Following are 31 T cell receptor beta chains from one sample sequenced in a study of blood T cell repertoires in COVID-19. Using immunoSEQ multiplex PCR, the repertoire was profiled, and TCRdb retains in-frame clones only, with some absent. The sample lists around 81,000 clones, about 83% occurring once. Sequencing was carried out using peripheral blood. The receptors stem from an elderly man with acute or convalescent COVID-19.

CDR3 amino acids: CASSLGMPGGRNTEAFF. DNA of the CDR3: TGTGCCAGCAGCTTGGGTATGCCGGGGGGGAGGAACACTGAAGCTTTCTTT. The chain couples TRBV5-5 to TRBJ1-1; D is possibly TRBD1 (5 bases). Germline CDR1 is SGHKS and CDR2 is YYEKEE (reference sequence). Trimming stripped 0 bases from V and 1 base from J, with 16 bases between. The CDR3 totals 17 residues.

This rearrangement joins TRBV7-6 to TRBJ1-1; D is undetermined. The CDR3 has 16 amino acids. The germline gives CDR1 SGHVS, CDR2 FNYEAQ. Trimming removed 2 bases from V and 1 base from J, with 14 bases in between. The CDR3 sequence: CASSLMRRTANTEAFF. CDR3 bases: TGTGCCAGCAGCTTAATGCGAAGGACTGCGAACACTGAAGCTTTCTTT.

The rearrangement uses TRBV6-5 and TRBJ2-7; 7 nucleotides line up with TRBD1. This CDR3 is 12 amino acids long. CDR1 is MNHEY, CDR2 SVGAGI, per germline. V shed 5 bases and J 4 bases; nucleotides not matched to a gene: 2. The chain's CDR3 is CASSPQGYEQYF. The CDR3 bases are TGTGCCAGCAGTCCACAGGGGTACGAGCAGTACTTC.

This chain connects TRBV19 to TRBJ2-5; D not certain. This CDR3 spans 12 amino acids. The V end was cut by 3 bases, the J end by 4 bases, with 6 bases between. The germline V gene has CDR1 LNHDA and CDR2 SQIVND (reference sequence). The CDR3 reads CASSIGSETQYF. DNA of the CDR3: TGTGCCAGTAGTATCGGGTCAGAGACCCAGTACTTC.

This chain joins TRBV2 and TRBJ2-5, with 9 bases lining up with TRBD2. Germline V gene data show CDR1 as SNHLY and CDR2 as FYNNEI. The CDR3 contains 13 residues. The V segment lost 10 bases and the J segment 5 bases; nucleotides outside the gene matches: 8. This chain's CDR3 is CANQGLAGETQYF. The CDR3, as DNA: TGTGCCAACCAGGGACTAGCTGGGGAGACCCAGTACTTC.

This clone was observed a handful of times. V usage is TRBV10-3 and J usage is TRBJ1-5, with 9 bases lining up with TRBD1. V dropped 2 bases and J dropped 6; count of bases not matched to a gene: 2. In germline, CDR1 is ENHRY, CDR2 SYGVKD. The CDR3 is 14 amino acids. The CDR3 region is CAISETGGVQPQHF. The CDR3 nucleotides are TGTGCCATCAGTGAGACAGGGGGCGTTCAGCCCCAGCATTTT.

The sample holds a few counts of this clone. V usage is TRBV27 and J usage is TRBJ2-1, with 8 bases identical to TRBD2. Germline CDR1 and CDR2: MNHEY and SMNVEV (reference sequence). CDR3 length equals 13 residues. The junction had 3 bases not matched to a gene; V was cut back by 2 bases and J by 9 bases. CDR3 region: CASSLAGGLEQFF. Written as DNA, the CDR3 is TGTGCCAGCAGTTTAGCGGGAGGTCTTGAGCAGTTCTTC.

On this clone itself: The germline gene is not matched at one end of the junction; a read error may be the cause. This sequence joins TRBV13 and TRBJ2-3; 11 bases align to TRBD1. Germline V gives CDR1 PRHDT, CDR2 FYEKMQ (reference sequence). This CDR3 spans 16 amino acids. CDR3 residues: CASNLRTGGITDTQYF. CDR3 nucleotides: TGTGCCAGCAACTTACGGACAGGGGGCATCACAGATACGCAGTATTTT. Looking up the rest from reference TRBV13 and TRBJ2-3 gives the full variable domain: AAGVIQSPRHLIKEKRETATLKCYPIPRHDTVYWYQQGPGQDPQFLISFYEKMQSDKGSIPDRFSAQQFSDYHSELNMSSLELGDSALYFCASNLRTGGITDTQYFGPGTRLTVL.

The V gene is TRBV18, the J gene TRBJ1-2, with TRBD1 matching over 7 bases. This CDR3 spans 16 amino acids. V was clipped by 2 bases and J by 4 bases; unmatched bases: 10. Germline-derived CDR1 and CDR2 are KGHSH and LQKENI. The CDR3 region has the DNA TGTGCCAGCTCACCAAATGAAAACAGGGGTGCCTATGGCTACACCTTC. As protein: CASSPNENRGAYGYTF.

The DNA for the CDR3 is TGTGCCAGCAGCCCAAAACCCCGGGCCTACAATGAGCAGTTCTTC. Translation gives CASSPKPRAYNEQFF. V and J are TRBV7-3 and TRBJ2-1, with D unresolved. This CDR3 region has 15 residues. Germline CDR1 SGHTA, CDR2 FQGTGA. V gave up 5 bases and J gave up 2 bases, with 13 bases separating them.

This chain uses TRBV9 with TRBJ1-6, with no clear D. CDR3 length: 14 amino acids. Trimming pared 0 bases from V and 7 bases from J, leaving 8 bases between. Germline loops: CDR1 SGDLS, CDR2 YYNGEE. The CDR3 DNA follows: TGTGCCAGCAGCGTAGGCGGTGGAAATTCACCCCTCCACTTT. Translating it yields CASSVGGGNSPLHF.

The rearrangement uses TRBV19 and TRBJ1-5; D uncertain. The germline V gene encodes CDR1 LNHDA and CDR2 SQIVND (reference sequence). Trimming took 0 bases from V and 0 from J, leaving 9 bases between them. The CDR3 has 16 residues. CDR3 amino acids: CASSIDRLYSNQPQHF. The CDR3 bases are TGTGCCAGTAGTATAGATCGTTTATATAGCAATCAGCCCCAGCATTTT.

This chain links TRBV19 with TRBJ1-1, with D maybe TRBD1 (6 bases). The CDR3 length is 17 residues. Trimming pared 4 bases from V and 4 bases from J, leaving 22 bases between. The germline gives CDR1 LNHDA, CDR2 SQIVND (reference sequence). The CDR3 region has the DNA TGTGCCAGTAGTACCCTCTACTCACAGGGATGGAGCACTGAAGCTTTCTTT. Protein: CASSTLYSQGWSTEAFF. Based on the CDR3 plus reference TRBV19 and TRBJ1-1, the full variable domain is DGGITQSPKYLFRKEGQNVTLSCEQNLNHDAMYWYRQDPGQGLRLIYYSQIVNDFQKGDIAEGYSVSREKKESFPLTVTSAQKNPTAFYLCASSTLYSQGWSTEAFFGQGTRLTVV.

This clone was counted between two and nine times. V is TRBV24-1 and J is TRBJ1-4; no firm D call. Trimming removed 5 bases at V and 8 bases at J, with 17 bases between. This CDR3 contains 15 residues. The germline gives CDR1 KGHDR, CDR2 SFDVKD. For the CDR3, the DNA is TGTGCCACCAGTGGTTCGACGGGGAGTGGGGAAAAACTGTTTTTT. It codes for CATSGSTGSGEKLFF.

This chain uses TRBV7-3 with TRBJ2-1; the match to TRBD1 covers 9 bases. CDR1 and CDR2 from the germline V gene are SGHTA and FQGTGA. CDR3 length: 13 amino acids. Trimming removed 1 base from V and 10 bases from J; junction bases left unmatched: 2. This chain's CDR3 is CASSLIGTGEQFF. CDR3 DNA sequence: TGTGCCAGCAGCTTAATCGGGACAGGGGAGCAGTTCTTC.

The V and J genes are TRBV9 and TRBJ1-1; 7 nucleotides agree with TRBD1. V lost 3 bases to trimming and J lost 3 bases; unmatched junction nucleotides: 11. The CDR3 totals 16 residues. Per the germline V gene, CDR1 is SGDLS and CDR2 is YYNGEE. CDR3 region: CASSAQGGVLDTEAFF. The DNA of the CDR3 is TGTGCCAGCAGCGCTCAGGGGGGAGTGTTGGACACTGAAGCTTTCTTT.

The CDR3 reads CASSLGLRTENQPQHF. CDR3 coding DNA: TGTGCCAGCAGCTTAGGACTGAGGACAGAGAATCAGCCCCAGCATTTT. The rearrangement links TRBV7-8 to TRBJ1-5, with D possibly matching TRBD1 (6 bases). The ends were cut back, 1 base at V and 4 bases at J, with 14 bases in the middle. CDR1 SGHVS and CDR2 FQNEAQ come from the germline V gene. This CDR3 is built from 16 residues.

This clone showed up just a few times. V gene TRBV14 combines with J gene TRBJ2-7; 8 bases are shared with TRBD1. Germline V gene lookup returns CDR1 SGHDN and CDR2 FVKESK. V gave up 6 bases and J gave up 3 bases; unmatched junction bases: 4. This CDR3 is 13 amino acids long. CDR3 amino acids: CASSRTGNYEQYF. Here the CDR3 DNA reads TGTGCCAGCAGTCGGACAGGGAACTACGAGCAGTACTTC.

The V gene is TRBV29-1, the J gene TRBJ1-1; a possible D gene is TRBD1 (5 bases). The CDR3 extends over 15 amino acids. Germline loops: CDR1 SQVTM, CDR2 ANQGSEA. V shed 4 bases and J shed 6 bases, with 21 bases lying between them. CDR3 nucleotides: TGCAGCGTTGGAGGGAGGGACCCACCCCGCGCTGAAGCTTTCTTT. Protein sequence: CSVGGRDPPRAEAFF.

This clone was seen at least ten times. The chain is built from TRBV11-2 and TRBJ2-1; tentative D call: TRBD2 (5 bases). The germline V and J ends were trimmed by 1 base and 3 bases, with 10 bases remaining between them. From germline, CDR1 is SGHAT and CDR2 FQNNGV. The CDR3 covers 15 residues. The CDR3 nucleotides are TGTGCCAGCAGCTTAGTAACTAGTTTCTACAATGAGCAGTTCTTC. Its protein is CASSLVTSFYNEQFF.

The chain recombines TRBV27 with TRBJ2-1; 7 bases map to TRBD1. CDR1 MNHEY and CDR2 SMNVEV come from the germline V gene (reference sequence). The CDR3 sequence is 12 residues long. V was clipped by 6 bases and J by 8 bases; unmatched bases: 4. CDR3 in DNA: TGTGCCAGCAGGAGACAGGGTGATGAGCAGTTCTTC. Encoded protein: CASRRQGDEQFF.

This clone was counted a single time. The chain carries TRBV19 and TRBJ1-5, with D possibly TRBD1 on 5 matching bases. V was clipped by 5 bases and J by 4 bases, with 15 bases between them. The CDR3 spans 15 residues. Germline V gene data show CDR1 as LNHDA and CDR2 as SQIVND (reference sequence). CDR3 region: CASSPHRNRNQPQHF. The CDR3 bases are TGTGCCAGTAGTCCCCACAGGAATCGGAATCAGCCCCAGCATTTT.

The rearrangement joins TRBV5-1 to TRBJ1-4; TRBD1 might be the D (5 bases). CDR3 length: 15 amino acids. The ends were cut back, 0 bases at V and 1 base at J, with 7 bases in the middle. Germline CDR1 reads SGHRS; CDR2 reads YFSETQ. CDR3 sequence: CASSLVGGTNEKLFF. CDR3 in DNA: TGCGCCAGCAGCTTGGTGGGGGGAACTAATGAAAAACTGTTTTTT.

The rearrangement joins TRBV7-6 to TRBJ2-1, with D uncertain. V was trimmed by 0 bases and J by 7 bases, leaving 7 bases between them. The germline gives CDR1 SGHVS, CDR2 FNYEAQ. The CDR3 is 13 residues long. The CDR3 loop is CASSLARVNEQFF. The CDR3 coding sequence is TGTGCCAGCAGCTTAGCTAGAGTTAATGAGCAGTTCTTC.

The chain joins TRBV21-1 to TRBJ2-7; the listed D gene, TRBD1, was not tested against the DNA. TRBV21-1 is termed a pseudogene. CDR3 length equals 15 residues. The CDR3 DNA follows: TGTGCCAGCAACATAGGACAGGGGGCTCCGTACGAGCAGTACTTC. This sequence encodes CASNIGQGAPYEQYF.

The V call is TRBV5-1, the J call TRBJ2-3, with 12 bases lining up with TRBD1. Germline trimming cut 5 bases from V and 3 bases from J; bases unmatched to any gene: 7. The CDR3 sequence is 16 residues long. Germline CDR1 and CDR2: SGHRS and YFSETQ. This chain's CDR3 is CASSPGQGAGTDTQYF. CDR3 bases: TGCGCCAGCAGTCCGGGACAGGGGGCTGGGACAGATACGCAGTATTTT.

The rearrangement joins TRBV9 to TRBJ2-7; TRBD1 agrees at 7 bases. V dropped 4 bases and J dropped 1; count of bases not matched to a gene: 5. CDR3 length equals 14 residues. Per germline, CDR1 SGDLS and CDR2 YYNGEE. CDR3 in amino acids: CASSLQGNSYEQYF. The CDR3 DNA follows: TGTGCCAGCAGCTTACAGGGGAATTCCTACGAGCAGTACTTC.

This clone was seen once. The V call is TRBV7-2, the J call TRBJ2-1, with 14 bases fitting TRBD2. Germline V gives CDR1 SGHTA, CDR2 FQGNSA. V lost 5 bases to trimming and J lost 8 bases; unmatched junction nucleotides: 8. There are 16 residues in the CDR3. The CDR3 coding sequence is TGTGCCAGCAGCCTCCAGGGGACTAGCGGGGGCCATGAGCAGTTCTTC. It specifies CASSLQGTSGGHEQFF.

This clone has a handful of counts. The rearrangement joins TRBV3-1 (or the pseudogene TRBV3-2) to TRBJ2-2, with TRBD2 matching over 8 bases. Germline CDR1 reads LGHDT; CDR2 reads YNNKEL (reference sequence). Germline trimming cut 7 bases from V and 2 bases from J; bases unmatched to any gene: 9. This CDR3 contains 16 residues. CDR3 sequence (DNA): TGTGCCAGCACCCAGCGGGGGAGACAAAACACCGGGGAGCTGTTTTTT. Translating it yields CASTQRGRQNTGELFF.

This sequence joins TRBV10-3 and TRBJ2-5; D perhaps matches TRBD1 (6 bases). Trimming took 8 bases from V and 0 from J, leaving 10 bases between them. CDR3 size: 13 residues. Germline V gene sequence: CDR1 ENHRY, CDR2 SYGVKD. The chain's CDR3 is CAIATGNQETQYF. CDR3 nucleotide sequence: TGTGCCATCGCTACAGGGAACCAAGAGACCCAGTACTTC.

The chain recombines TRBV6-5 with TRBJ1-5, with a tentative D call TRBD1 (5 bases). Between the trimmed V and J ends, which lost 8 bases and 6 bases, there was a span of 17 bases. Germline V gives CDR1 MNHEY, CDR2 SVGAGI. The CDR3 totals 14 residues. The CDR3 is CASAGRRGGQPQHF. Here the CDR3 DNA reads TGTGCCAGCGCCGGAAGGAGGGGCGGTCAGCCCCAGCATTTT.